The T cell receptor beta chain under discussion was sequenced for a study of CD8 T cells in Susac syndrome. The study's findings and limits: The authors acknowledged that their TCR sequencing and HLA analysis involved a relatively small number of individuals.

Reverse transcription of roughly 0.45 to 1 ug RNA was performed with random hexamers. An immunoSEQ multiplex PCR generated amplified TCR beta CDR3 products spanning 54 Vbeta and 13 Jbeta. TCRdb called the immunoSEQ multiplex PCR reads again in MiXCR, with one record for every CDR3 protein. The sample holds 130,000 to 150,000 distinct CDR3 sequences, around 94% seen once. Turning to this clonotype: Its target is not known.

Peripheral blood CD8+ and CD4+ T cells were profiled by TCR beta sequencing. While serving as controls, healthy donors were matched for age and sex. Germline loops: CDR1 SNHLY, CDR2 FYNNEI. The CDR3 extends over 13 amino acids. V was pared by 2 bases and J by 1 base, with 5 bases between. The J gene is TRBJ1-1, the V gene TRBV2; D is ambiguous. The origin of this receptor is a human donor in good health. The sample consisted of CD4+ T cells from PBMCs. Here the CDR3 reads CASSESWNTEAFF. The DNA for the CDR3 is TGTGCCAGCAGTGAAAGTTGGAACACTGAAGCTTTCTTT.